This T cell receptor beta chain derives from a study of cytomegalovirus exposure and HLA in healthy donors. Both 60 Vbeta primers and 13 Jbeta primers went into the PCR. Clones were read by immunoSEQ multiplex PCR, and TCRdb kept only the in-frame ones, dropping some. The sample consists of approximately 110,000 clones, about 70% of them appearing once. The germline V and J ends were trimmed by 0 bases and 4 bases, with 12 bases remaining between them. This CDR3 has 15 amino acids. Germline assignment: CDR1 MNHEY and CDR2 SVGAGI. The chain employs TRBV6-5 and TRBJ2-5, with D tentatively TRBD1 (6 bases). The TCR was taken from a woman in her forties in good health and CMV-seronegative. Sequencing was performed on PBMCs. The CDR3 sequence: CASSYSWGLGETQYF. The DNA for the CDR3 is TGTGCCAGCAGTTACTCGTGGGGGCTCGGAGAGACCCAGTACTTC.